Sequencing of this TCR beta chain was carried out in a study of shared clonotypes between healthy human individuals. Naive CD8 cells lacked CD45RO and underwent positive selection for CCR7, leaving out terminally differentiated effector memory CD45RA+ cells. In the sorted-subset replicate PCRs, about 190 ng DNA, 25,000 to 30,000 T cell genomes, was used. TCRdb's table, derived via immunoSEQ multiplex PCR, lists solely in-frame clones and lacks some. The sample carries nearly 2 million clones, 85% to 95% recorded once. From germline, CDR1 is MNHNY and CDR2 SVGAGI (reference sequence). The CDR3 covers 16 residues. Trimming at V came to 0 bases and at J to 7 bases, leaving 6 bases not matched to a gene.

The specimen sequenced was naive CD8+ T cells sorted from blood. The TCR originated in a man in his late teens or twenties in good health. This chain joins TRBV6-6 and TRBJ2-2, with 9 bases identical to TRBD2. Here the CDR3 reads CASSYSGTSPIGELFF. DNA for the CDR3: TGTGCCAGCAGTTACTCCGGGACTAGCCCCATCGGGGAGCTGTTTTTT.